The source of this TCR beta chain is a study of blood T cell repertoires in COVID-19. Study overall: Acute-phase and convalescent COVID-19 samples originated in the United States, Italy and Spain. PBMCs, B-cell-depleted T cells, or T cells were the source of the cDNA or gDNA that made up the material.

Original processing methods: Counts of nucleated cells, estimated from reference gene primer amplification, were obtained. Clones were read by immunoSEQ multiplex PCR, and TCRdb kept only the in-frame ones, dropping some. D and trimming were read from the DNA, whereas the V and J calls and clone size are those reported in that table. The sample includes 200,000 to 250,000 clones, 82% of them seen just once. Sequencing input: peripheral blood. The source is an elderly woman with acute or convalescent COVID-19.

CDR3 residues: CASSNRGNSPLHF. CDR3 nucleotides: TGTGCCAGTAGTAACAGGGGTAATTCACCCCTCCACTTT. This rearrangement joins TRBV19 to TRBJ1-6; 7 bases are shared with TRBD1. Trimming cost V 4 bases and J 6 bases; bases outside gene matches: 0. The CDR3 loop spans 13 amino acids. CDR1 LNHDA and CDR2 SQIVND come from the germline V gene (reference sequence).